What follows are 5 T cell receptor beta chains derived from one specimen sequenced in a study of T-cell memory formation after mild COVID-19. A single record per CDR3 protein comes from TCRdb applying MiXCR to the 5' RACE reads. The sample includes approximately 240,000 distinct CDR3 sequences, about a sixth of them seen just once. Sequenced: PBMCs or a T cell subset sorted from them (not recorded which). The receptors here all came from a man younger than 35 who had mild COVID-19 (a few samples of this study predate the infection). Cell type and time point are not known.

The chain uses TRBV3-1 and TRBJ2-3; TRBD2 might be the D (5 bases). CDR1 is LGHDT and CDR2 is YNNKEL in the germline V gene (reference sequence). This CDR3 has 15 amino acids. V shed 4 bases and J shed 6 bases, with 17 bases lying between them. CDR3 protein: CASSLQSGFRDTQYF. DNA for the CDR3: TGTGCCAGCAGCCTCCAAAGCGGTTTTAGGGATACGCAGTATTTT.

In this sample, this clonotype turned up once. The V and J genes are TRBV20-1 and TRBJ1-6; 8 nucleotides match TRBD1. V was pared by 6 bases and J by 5 bases, with 9 bases of the junction left unmatched. Germline V gives CDR1 DFQATT, CDR2 SNEGSKA (reference sequence). The CDR3 runs to 15 residues. In DNA form, the CDR3 reads TGCAGTGCGTCGGGACAGGCCACCAATAATTCACCCCTCCACTTT. Its protein product is CSASGQATNNSPLHF.

This chain links TRBV3-1 with TRBJ1-6; maybe TRBD1 (5 bases). The CDR3 extends over 19 amino acids. From germline, CDR1 is LGHDT and CDR2 YNNKEL (reference sequence). V gave up 7 bases and J gave up 5 bases, with 27 bases separating them. CDR3 region: CASTSWTPTRRGDNSPLHF. The CDR3 region has the DNA TGTGCCAGCACGAGTTGGACACCTACGCGGCGGGGAGATAATTCACCCCTCCACTTT. The variable domain in full, with the rest retrieved from reference TRBV3-1 and TRBJ1-6, is DTAVSQTPKYLVTQMGNDKSIKCEQNLGHDTMYWYKQDSKKFLKIMFSYNNKELIINETVPNRFSPKSPDKAHLNLHINSLELGDSAVYFCASTSWTPTRRGDNSPLHFGNGTRLTVT.

This clonotype was seen more than once but under ten times. This chain links TRBV4-3 with TRBJ1-4; possible D gene TRBD1, 5 bases. This CDR3 has 16 residues. Trimming shortened V by 0 bases and J by 4 bases, and 12 bases separated the two germline ends. Germline CDR1 and CDR2: LGHNA and YSLEER. CDR3 sequence (DNA): TGCGCCAGCAGCCAAGATGGGACTAGTGGTAATGAAAAACTGTTTTTT. Translating it yields CASSQDGTSGNEKLFF.

The chain combines TRBV28 with TRBJ1-6; D uncertain. V was cut by 6 bases and J by 7 bases, with 7 bases left in between. CDR1 is MDHEN, CDR2 SYDVKM, per germline. The CDR3 loop spans 12 amino acids. DNA of the CDR3: TGTGCCAGCAGCCCACCCAATTCACCCCTCCACTTT. Its translation: CASSPPNSPLHF.